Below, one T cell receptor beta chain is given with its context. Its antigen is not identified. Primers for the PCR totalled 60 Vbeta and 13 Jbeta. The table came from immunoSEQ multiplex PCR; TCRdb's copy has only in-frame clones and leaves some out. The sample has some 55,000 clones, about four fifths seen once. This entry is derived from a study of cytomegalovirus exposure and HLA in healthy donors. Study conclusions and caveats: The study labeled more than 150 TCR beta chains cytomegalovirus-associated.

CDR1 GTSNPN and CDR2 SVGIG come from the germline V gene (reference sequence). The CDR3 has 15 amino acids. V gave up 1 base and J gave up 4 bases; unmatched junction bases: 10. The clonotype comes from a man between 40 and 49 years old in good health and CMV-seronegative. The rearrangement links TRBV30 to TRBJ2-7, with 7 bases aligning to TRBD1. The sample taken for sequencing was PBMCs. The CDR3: CAWSGQGGRWYEQYV. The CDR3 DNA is TGTGCCTGGAGTGGACAGGGCGGCCGTTGGTACGAGCAGTACGTC.